This TCR beta chain was captured by sequencing in a study of blood T cell repertoires in COVID-19 (dated by TCRdb to between 2020 and 2021). As for the study more broadly: Samples covering the acute and convalescent phases of COVID-19 were provided by collaborators in the United States, Italy and Spain. The prospective study material was composed of cDNA or gDNA derived from T cells, B-cell-depleted T cells, or PBMCs. The dataset comprised deeply sampled blood TCRbeta repertoires from subjects exposed to, actively infected with, or recovered from COVID-19. The repertoires were released in a freely available public database intended as a resource for research on the immune response to SARS-CoV-2. Samples were obtained from the ongoing ImmuneRACE study (first 160 participants) and from approximately 1,200 subjects provided by 6 global collaborators. A de-identified subject ID, COVID-19 status, age in years and sex were almost always included in the sample metadata. HLA class I and class II types, where available, came from metadata supplied by the sample provider rather than from assay-based typing.

Participants in the prospective study were aged roughly 18 to 100 years, lived in about two dozen United States geographic areas, and enrolled through a virtual design. In the prospective study, cohorts were assigned on the basis of participant-reported clinical history obtained from a screening survey and a study questionnaire. Recovered participants in ImmuneRACE Cohort 3 were defined by two consecutive negative NP/OP PCR tests, clearance by a healthcare professional, or resolution of symptoms. Mobile phlebotomists in the prospective study collected whole blood, serum and a nasopharyngeal or oropharyngeal swab from every participant. Over a roughly 2-month period, participants in the prospective study had the option of providing additional blood draws and questionnaires. Prospective study blood samples were shipped either frozen or at room temperature before DNA extraction. On this clone itself: Its antigen remains undetermined. No base quality values were provided; no much bigger clone lies one nucleotide off.

TCRbeta CDR3 regions were amplified from genomic DNA by means of the immunoSEQ Assay, a bias-controlled multiplex PCR. In the authors' own workflow: Within the assay, amplification of reference gene primers was used to estimate how many nucleated cells each sample contained. To quantify the absolute abundance of each unique TCRbeta CDR3 rearrangement, sequence reads were collapsed and filtered. For each sample, productive Simpson clonality was calculated as the square root of Simpson's diversity index over productive rearrangements. TCRdb carries this immuneACCESS record with in-frame sequences only. Its versions omit some clonotypes, under half of them owing to an unresolved V gene in the studies checked, with the rest unexplained. V, J and clone size derive from that table, while D and trimming were established from the DNA sequence. Here the sample has 400,000 or so clones; 75% to 90% occur a single time. The top ten clones comprise 0.95% to 1.3% of the sample.

Broad study findings and their caveats: How much clinical and demographic metadata was included differed by source and by participant, and the metadata was provided uncurated.

The specimen was PBMCs or T cells enriched from blood (not recorded which). This TCR was recovered from a man younger than 40 who had recovered from COVID-19.

The DNA reads as follows: TGTGCCAGCAGTCCGAGACAGGGGGCCCTCGGAAGCAATCAGCCCCAGCATTTT. Translated, it reads CASSPRQGALGSNQPQHF. Rearrangement joined TRBV28 to TRBJ1-5; 10 central nucleotides agree with TRBD1. V ends up 5 bases short and J 1 base short, with an unmatched junction base count of 11. From its cysteine to its phenylalanine, the CDR3 spans 18 amino acids. The CDR3 DNA has 54 bases and is translated from base 1. The CDR1 and CDR2 encoded by the germline V gene are MDHEN and SYDVKM.